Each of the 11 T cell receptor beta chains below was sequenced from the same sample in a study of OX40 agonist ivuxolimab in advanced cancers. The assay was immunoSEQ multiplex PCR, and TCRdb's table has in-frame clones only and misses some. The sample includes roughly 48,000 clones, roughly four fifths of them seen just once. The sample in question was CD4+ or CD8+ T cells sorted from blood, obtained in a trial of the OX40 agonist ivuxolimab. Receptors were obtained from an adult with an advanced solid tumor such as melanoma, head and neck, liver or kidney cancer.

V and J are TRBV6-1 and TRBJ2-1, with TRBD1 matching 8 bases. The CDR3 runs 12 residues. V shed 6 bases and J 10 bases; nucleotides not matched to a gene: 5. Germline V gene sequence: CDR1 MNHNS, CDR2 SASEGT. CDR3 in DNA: TGTGCCAGCAGCCAGGGGGCCGGGGAGCAGTTCTTC. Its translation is CASSQGAGEQFF.

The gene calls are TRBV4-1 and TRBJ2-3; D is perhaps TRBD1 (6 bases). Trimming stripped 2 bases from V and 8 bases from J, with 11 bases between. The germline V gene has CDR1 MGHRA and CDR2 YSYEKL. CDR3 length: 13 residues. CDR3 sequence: CASSQLQGGTQYF. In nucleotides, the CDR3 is TGCGCCAGCAGCCAATTACAGGGTGGTACGCAGTATTTT.

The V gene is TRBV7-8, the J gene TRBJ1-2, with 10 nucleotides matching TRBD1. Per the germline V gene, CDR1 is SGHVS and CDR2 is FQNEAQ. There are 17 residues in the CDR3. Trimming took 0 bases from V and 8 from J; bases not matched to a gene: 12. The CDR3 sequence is CASSLAFLGQGTKGYTF. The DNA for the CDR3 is TGTGCCAGCAGCTTAGCCTTTCTGGGACAGGGGACAAAAGGCTACACCTTC.

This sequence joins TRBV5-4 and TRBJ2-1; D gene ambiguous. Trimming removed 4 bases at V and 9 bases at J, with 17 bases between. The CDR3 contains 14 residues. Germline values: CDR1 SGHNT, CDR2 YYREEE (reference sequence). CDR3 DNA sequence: TGTGCCAGCAGCCCGGCGACCCTTTGGGGTGAGCAGTTCTTC. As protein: CASSPATLWGEQFF.

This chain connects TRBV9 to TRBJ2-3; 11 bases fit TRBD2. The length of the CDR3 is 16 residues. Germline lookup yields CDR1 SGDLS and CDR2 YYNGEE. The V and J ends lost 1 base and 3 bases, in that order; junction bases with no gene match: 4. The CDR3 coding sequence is TGTGCCAGCAGCGTAACTAGCGGGGGTTGGACAGATACGCAGTATTTT. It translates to CASSVTSGGWTDTQYF.

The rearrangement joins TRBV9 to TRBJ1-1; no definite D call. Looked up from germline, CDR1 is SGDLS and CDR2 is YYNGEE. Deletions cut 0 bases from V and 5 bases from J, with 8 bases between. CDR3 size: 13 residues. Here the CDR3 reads CASSVGRWTEAFF. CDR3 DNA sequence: TGTGCCAGCAGCGTAGGTCGGTGGACTGAAGCTTTCTTT.

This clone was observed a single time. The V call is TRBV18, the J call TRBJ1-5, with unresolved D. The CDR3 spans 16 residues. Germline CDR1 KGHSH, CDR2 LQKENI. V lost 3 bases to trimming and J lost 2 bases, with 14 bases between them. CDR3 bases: TGTGCCAGCTCACCGGACGGGGAGGGTGGCAATCAGCCCCAGCATTTT. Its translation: CASSPDGEGGNQPQHF. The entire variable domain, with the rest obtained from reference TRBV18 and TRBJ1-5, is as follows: NAGVMQNPRHLVRRRGQEARLRCSPMKGHSHVYWYRQLPEEGLKFMVYLQKENIIDESGMPKERFSAEFPKEGPSILRIQQVVRGDSAAYFCASSPDGEGGNQPQHFGDGTRLSIL.

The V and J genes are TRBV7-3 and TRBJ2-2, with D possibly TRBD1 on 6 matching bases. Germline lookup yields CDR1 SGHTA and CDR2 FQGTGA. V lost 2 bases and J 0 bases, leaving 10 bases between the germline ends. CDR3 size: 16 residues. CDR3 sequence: CASSLQTGPNTGELFF. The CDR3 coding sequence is TGTGCCAGCAGCTTACAGACAGGACCGAACACCGGGGAGCTGTTTTTT.

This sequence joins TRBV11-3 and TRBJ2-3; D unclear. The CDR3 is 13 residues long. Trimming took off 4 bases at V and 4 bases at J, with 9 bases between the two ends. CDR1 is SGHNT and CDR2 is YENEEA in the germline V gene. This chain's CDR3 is CASSSRLADTQYF. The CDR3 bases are TGTGCCAGCAGCTCAAGGCTCGCAGATACGCAGTATTTT.

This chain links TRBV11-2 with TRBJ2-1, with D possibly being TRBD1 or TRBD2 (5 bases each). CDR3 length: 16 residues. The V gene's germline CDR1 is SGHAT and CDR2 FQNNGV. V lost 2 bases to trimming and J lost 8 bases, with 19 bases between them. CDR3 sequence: CASSLMGLAGRDEQFF. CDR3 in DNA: TGTGCCAGCAGCTTAATGGGGCTCGCTGGGCGGGATGAGCAGTTCTTC. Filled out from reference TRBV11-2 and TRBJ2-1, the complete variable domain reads EAGVAQSPRYKIIEKRQSVAFWCNPISGHATLYWYQQILGQGPKLLIQFQNNGVVDDSQLPKDRFSAERLKGVDSTLKIQPAKLEDSAVYLCASSLMGLAGRDEQFFGPGTRLTVL.

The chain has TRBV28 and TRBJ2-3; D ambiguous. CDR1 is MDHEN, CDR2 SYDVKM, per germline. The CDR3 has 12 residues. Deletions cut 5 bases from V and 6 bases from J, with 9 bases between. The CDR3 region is CASSAPVDTQYF. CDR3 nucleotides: TGTGCCAGCAGTGCCCCCGTGGATACGCAGTATTTT.